These T cell receptor beta chains were read from a single sample in a study of vaccination and CD4 T cells after COVID-19. No antigen has been identified for these receptors. Each CDR3 protein gets one entry after TCRdb re-called the PCR reads with MiXCR. Here the sample spans roughly 16,000 distinct CDR3 sequences, 45% to 65% being singletons. Source: cultured CD4+ T cells from blood, taken after SARS-CoV-2 vaccination. These receptors were collected from a human donor with COVID-19. Each CDR3 is given with its conserved first and last residue. The D gene is left open where the match is weak. Clone size is given for some rows only: seen once, a few or many times, or a class if the clone is expanded.

V: TRBV28; size: -; D: -; J: TRBJ1-1; CDR3: CASSPGGHTEAFF; DNA: TGTGCCAGCAGCCCCGGGGGCCACACTGAAGCTTTCTTT
V: TRBV2; size: -; D: TRBD2; J: TRBJ2-5; CDR3: CATTLSGGTQETQYF; DNA: TGTGCCACAACGTTGAGCGGGGGGACACAAGAGACCCAGTACTTC
V: TRBV11-2; size: -; D: TRBD2; J: TRBJ2-3; CDR3: CASSLWTSGKSTDTQYF; DNA: TGTGCCAGCAGCTTGTGGACTAGCGGGAAAAGCACAGATACGCAGTATTTT
V: TRBV7-6; size: -; D: TRBD1; J: TRBJ1-1; CDR3: CASSPGQGFFTEAFF; DNA: TGTGCCAGCAGCCCCGGACAGGGTTTCTTCACTGAAGCTTTCTTT
V: TRBV24-1; size: -; D: TRBD1; J: TRBJ1-3; CDR3: CATSDKSGTGSGNTIYF; DNA: TGTGCCACCAGTGACAAATCCGGGACAGGCTCTGGAAACACCATATATTTT
V: TRBV7-2; size: few; D: TRBD1; J: TRBJ2-2; CDR3: CASSSVQGSGELFF; DNA: TGTGCCAGCAGCTCCGTACAGGGGTCCGGGGAGCTGTTTTTT
V: TRBV15; size: -; D: -; J: TRBJ1-4; CDR3: CATSRQPGPSREKLFF; DNA: TGTGCCACCAGCAGGCAACCGGGACCGAGTAGGGAAAAACTGTTTTTT
V: TRBV6-1; size: -; D: -; J: TRBJ1-5; CDR3: CASRKTAGRGNQPQHF; DNA: TGTGCCAGCCGCAAAACGGCAGGGCGGGGCAATCAGCCCCAGCATTTT
V: TRBV6-2/TRBV6-3; size: -; D: TRBD2; J: TRBJ2-7; CDR3: CASSYTAGTSGEQYF; DNA: TGTGCCAGCAGTTACACGGCCGGGACTAGCGGGGAGCAGTACTTC
V: TRBV6-5; size: -; D: -; J: TRBJ1-4; CDR3: CASSYPPGTNEKLFF; DNA: TGTGCCAGCAGTTACCCACCGGGAACTAATGAAAAACTGTTTTTT
V: TRBV15; size: -; D: -; J: TRBJ2-3; CDR3: CATSRDIQGTKDTQYF; DNA: TGTGCCACCAGCAGAGATATCCAGGGAACTAAAGATACGCAGTATTTT
V: TRBV7-2; size: -; D: -; J: TRBJ2-7; CDR3: CASSLYESWAYEQYF; DNA: TGTGCCAGCAGCTTATATGAGTCTTGGGCCTACGAGCAGTACTTC
V: TRBV6-1; size: few; D: TRBD1; J: TRBJ1-5; CDR3: CASSGQGKVQPQHF; DNA: TGTGCCAGCAGCGGACAGGGAAAAGTTCAGCCCCAGCATTTT
V: TRBV21-1; size: -; D: -; J: TRBJ1-2; CDR3: CASSKVSRDYGYTF; DNA: TGTGCCAGCAGCAAAGTTTCCAGGGACTATGGCTACACCTTC
V: TRBV6-2/TRBV6-3; size: -; D: -; J: TRBJ1-1; CDR3: CASSRTVAEAFF; DNA: TGTGCCAGCAGCCGGACAGTTGCTGAAGCTTTCTTT
V: TRBV7-2; size: -; D: -; J: TRBJ1-6; CDR3: CASSTRVGYNSPLHF; DNA: TGTGCCAGCAGCACTAGGGTGGGTTATAATTCACCCCTCCACTTT
V: TRBV20-1; size: few; D: -; J: TRBJ2-2; CDR3: CSAKGLGMAGELFF; DNA: TGCAGTGCTAAAGGTCTTGGCATGGCCGGGGAGCTGTTTTTT
V: TRBV6-2/TRBV6-3; size: -; D: TRBD2; J: TRBJ2-5; CDR3: CASSLRLAGGVETQYF; DNA: TGTGCCAGCAGTTTGAGACTAGCGGGGGGTGTGGAGACCCAGTACTTC
V: TRBV20-1; size: -; D: -; J: TRBJ2-2; CDR3: CSAALDFGELFF; DNA: TGCAGTGCCGCGCTGGACTTCGGGGAGCTGTTTTTT
V: TRBV19; size: -; D: TRBD1; J: TRBJ1-5; CDR3: CASSIQGWAGGNPQHF; DNA: TGTGCCAGTAGTATCCAAGGTTGGGCAGGGGGAAATCCCCAGCATTTT
V: TRBV5-5; size: -; D: -; J: TRBJ1-1; CDR3: CASSLTGSNTEAFF; DNA: TGTGCCAGCAGCTTGACAGGGTCGAACACTGAAGCTTTCTTT
V: TRBV6-1; size: -; D: -; J: TRBJ2-5; CDR3: CASSEQLARETQYF; DNA: TGTGCCAGCAGTGAACAGCTAGCGAGAGAGACCCAGTACTTC
V: TRBV15; size: -; D: TRBD2; J: TRBJ2-7; CDR3: CATSRDRSSGGYEQYF; DNA: TGTGCCACCAGCAGAGATCGGTCTAGCGGGGGTTACGAGCAGTACTTC
V: TRBV30; size: -; D: -; J: TRBJ2-4; CDR3: CAWSDVSIQYF; DNA: TGTGCCTGGAGCGACGTCAGCATTCAGTACTTC
V: TRBV6-5; size: -; D: TRBD2; J: TRBJ2-1; CDR3: CASSFSSGGANEQFF; DNA: TGTGCCAGCAGTTTTTCTAGCGGGGGGGCAAATGAGCAGTTCTTC
V: TRBV27; size: -; D: TRBD1; J: TRBJ2-2; CDR3: CASMRGPTNTGELFF; DNA: TGTGCCAGCATGAGGGGGCCCACGAACACCGGGGAGCTGTTTTTT
V: TRBV21-1; size: -; D: -; J: TRBJ2-3; CDR3: CASSSLRAGAYRGTDTQYF; DNA: TGTGCCAGCAGCAGCCTTCGGGCGGGGGCCTACCGAGGCACAGATACGCAGTATTTT
V: TRBV20-1; size: few; D: -; J: TRBJ1-6; CDR3: CSARDFRGNSPLHF; DNA: TGCAGTGCTAGAGATTTTCGGGGGAATTCACCCCTCCACTTT
V: TRBV6-1; size: few; D: -; J: TRBJ1-1; CDR3: CASSLSGGGMNTEAFF; DNA: TGTGCCAGCAGTCTATCGGGCGGCGGAATGAACACTGAAGCTTTCTTT